These 17 T cell receptor beta chains came from one sample sequenced in a study of cytomegalovirus exposure and HLA in healthy donors (dated by TCRdb to about 2017). Preparation of the library involved the immunoSEQ multiplex PCR assay. For the multiplex PCR, a mixture combining 60 forward primers for TCR Vbeta segments and 13 reverse primers for TCR Jbeta segments was used. Held by TCRdb, this immuneACCESS table contains in-frame sequences only and omits some clones. Under half of the omission traces to an unresolved V gene where checked; the cause of the rest is unknown. The sample profile shows roughly 130,000 clones; 70% to 85% of them were found once. Clones ranked in the top ten supply 2.7% of the sample. Sequencing used PBMCs. The receptors shown here come from a boy between 2 and 10 years old in good health and CMV-seronegative.

The CDR3 loop reads CASSVGVSGGQETQYF. CDR3 in DNA: TGTGCCAGCAGCGTAGGGGTTAGCGGGGGGCAAGAGACCCAGTACTTC. The chain links TRBV9 to TRBJ2-5; 10 bases map to TRBD2. The length of the CDR3 is 16 residues. CDR1 is SGDLS, CDR2 YYNGEE, per germline. The junction had 4 bases not matched to a gene; V was cut back by 0 bases and J by 2 bases.

The chain combines TRBV29-1 with TRBJ2-5, with D perhaps matching TRBD2 (7 bases). Near its end, the DNA agrees better with TRBJ2-7, so the J call may be wrong. Germline CDR1 SQVTM, CDR2 ANQGSEA. The CDR3 consists of 14 residues. CDR3 nucleotides: TGCAGCGACATGCCCACGGCGGGGGCCGACGAGCAGTACTTC. It specifies CSDMPTAGADEQYF.

The gene calls are TRBV10-3 and TRBJ1-1, with D hard to call. V gave up 0 bases and J gave up 5 bases, with 13 bases separating them. Germline V lookup: CDR1 ENHRY, CDR2 SYGVKD. The CDR3 sequence is 15 residues long. CDR3 sequence (DNA): TGTGCCATCAGTGAGTCGGGTCAGGTAAGGACTGAAGCTTTCTTT. Translated: CAISESGQVRTEAFF.

The chain links TRBV27 to TRBJ2-7, with D perhaps matching TRBD2 (7 bases). The germline V gene has CDR1 MNHEY and CDR2 SMNVEV (reference sequence). Trimming took off 3 bases at V and 0 bases at J, with 15 bases between the two ends. The CDR3 length is 16 residues. The CDR3 sequence: CASSFRMGGPSYEQYF. In DNA, the CDR3 is TGTGCCAGCAGTTTTAGAATGGGGGGGCCCTCCTACGAGCAGTACTTC.

The CDR3 coding sequence is TGTGCCAGCAGTACCACGGGAATGGGCAATCAGCCCCAGCATTTT. Its protein product is CASSTTGMGNQPQHF. The chain couples TRBV6-5 to TRBJ1-5; no clear D. The CDR3 totals 15 residues. The V end was cut by 5 bases, the J end by 2 bases, with 13 bases between. Germline CDR1 reads MNHEY; CDR2 reads SVGAGI.

The V gene is TRBV2, the J gene TRBJ1-2; 10 bases fit TRBD1. Germline CDR1 is SNHLY and CDR2 is FYNNEI. The CDR3 runs to 13 residues. V was clipped by 6 bases and J by 6 bases; unmatched bases: 4. CDR3 bases: TGTGCCAGCAGCGAGACAGGGGGCGATGGCTACACCTTC. As protein: CASSETGGDGYTF. Supplemented by reference TRBV2 and TRBJ1-2, the full variable domain reads EPEVTQTPSHQVTQMGQEVILRCVPISNHLYFYWYRQILGQKVEFLVSFYNNEISEKSEIFDDQFSVERPDGSNFTLKIRSTKLEDSAMYFCASSETGGDGYTFGSGTRLTVV.

The rearrangement uses TRBV5-6 and TRBJ1-5; TRBD1 aligns across 7 bases. V shed 5 bases, J shed 4 bases, and the junction held 6 bases outside the gene matches. The CDR3 sequence is 14 residues long. The germline gives CDR1 SGHDT, CDR2 YYEEEE. CDR3 nucleotide sequence: TGTGCCAGCAGTGCGGGACAGCCTAATCAGCCCCAGCATTTT. It translates to CASSAGQPNQPQHF.

The J gene is TRBJ2-3, the V gene TRBV4-3; TRBD1 might be the D (7 bases). The germline gives CDR1 LGHNA, CDR2 YSLEER. The CDR3 has 15 amino acids. Trimming took off 2 bases at V and 2 bases at J, with 11 bases between the two ends. The CDR3 DNA reads TGCGCCAGCAGCCAATCAGGGGGGTACACAGATACGCAGTATTTT. It yields the protein CASSQSGGYTDTQYF.

The chain joins TRBV7-9 to TRBJ1-1; maybe TRBD1 (5 bases). CDR3 length equals 15 residues. CDR1 and CDR2 (germline): SEHNR, FQNEAQ (reference sequence). V lost 5 bases and J 4 bases, leaving 17 bases between the germline ends. CDR3 nucleotides: TGTGCCAGCAGCCTTGACAGAAGAAGTAGCACTGAAGCTTTCTTT. Protein: CASSLDRRSSTEAFF. Looking up the rest from reference TRBV7-9 and TRBJ1-1 gives the full variable domain: DTGVSQNPRHKITKRGQNVTFRCDPISEHNRLYWYRQTLGQGPEFLTYFQNEAQLEKSRLLSDRFSAERPKGSFSTLEIQRTEQGDSAMYLCASSLDRRSSTEAFFGQGTRLTVV.

V gene TRBV10-1 combines with J gene TRBJ2-7, with 10 bases identical to TRBD1. Germline assignment: CDR1 WNHNN and CDR2 SYGVQD (reference sequence). The CDR3 runs 14 residues. V was pared by 4 bases and J by 4 bases, with 4 bases of the junction left unmatched. In DNA, the CDR3 is TGCGCCAGCAGTGGGGGACAGGGGAGGTACGAGCAGTACTTC. This gives the protein CASSGGQGRYEQYF.

The J gene is TRBJ1-5, the V gene TRBV6-1; D perhaps matches TRBD1 (6 bases). The V gene lost 1 base and the J gene lost 5 bases, with 18 bases spanning the gap. The CDR3 totals 17 residues. The germline V gene has CDR1 MNHNS and CDR2 SASEGT. For the CDR3, the DNA is TGTGCCAGCAGTGAAGTATGGAAGGGACAACTACATCAGCCCCAGCATTTT. Its protein product is CASSEVWKGQLHQPQHF.

The rearrangement uses TRBV4-3 and TRBJ2-7, with a weak D call TRBD2 (5 bases). This CDR3 is built from 14 residues. Between the trimmed V and J ends, which lost 0 bases and 4 bases, there was a span of 10 bases. Germline V CDR1 and CDR2: LGHNA, YSLEER. For the CDR3, the DNA is TGCGCCAGCAGCCAAGAACGTGGCGGGTACGAGCAGTACTTC. Amino acids: CASSQERGGYEQYF.

CDR3 protein: CASRPDRAGEQFF. The CDR3 DNA is TGTGCCAGCAGACCTGACAGGGCGGGGGAGCAGTTCTTC. The rearrangement uses TRBV25-1 and TRBJ2-1; D is perhaps TRBD1 (7 bases). The CDR3 is 13 residues long. Trimming stripped 6 bases from V and 10 bases from J, with 16 bases between. CDR1 is MGHDK and CDR2 is SYGVNS in the germline V gene.

This clone showed up just a few times. A junction boundary mismatches the germline segment, possibly from a read error. The chain has TRBV7-7 and TRBJ1-1, with D perhaps matching TRBD1 (5 bases). Germline V gives CDR1 SSHAT, CDR2 FNYEAQ (reference sequence). The CDR3 is 13 amino acids. In DNA form, the CDR3 reads TGTGCTAGCAGCCAAGACAGTAACACTGAAGCTTTCTTT. This translates into CASSQDSNTEAFF. The variable domain in full, completed from reference TRBV7-7 and TRBJ1-1, reads GAGVSQSPRYKVTKRGQDVTLRCDPISSHATLYWYQQALGQGPEFLTYFNYEAQPDKSGLPSDRFSAERPEGSISTLTIQRTEQRDSAMYRCASSQDSNTEAFFGQGTRLTVV.

V is TRBV7-9 and J is TRBJ2-5, with 14 bases identical to TRBD2. This CDR3 has 14 residues. J gave up 10 bases and V 5 bases, and 6 bases lay outside the gene matches. The germline V gene has CDR1 SEHNR and CDR2 FQNEAQ (reference sequence). The CDR3 sequence: CASSQGLAGVGQYF. CDR3 sequence (DNA): TGTGCCAGCAGCCAGGGACTAGCGGGAGTGGGCCAGTACTTC.

The gene calls are TRBV5-1 and TRBJ1-1; 7 bases are a match to TRBD1. Germline CDR1 reads SGHRS; CDR2 reads YFSETQ. V lost 5 bases to trimming and J lost 3 bases; unmatched junction nucleotides: 4. The CDR3 totals 13 residues. The CDR3: CASRRDSYTEAFF. CDR3 sequence (DNA): TGCGCCAGCAGGCGGGACAGTTACACTGAAGCTTTCTTT.

The CDR3 coding sequence is TGTGCCAGCAGCTTAGATCCAGTTCAGCCCCAGCATTTT. It yields the protein CASSLDPVQPQHF. This chain connects TRBV11-2 to TRBJ1-5; D remains unclear. CDR1 is SGHAT, CDR2 FQNNGV, per germline. V was trimmed by 0 bases and J by 6 bases, leaving 6 bases between them. This CDR3 has 13 amino acids.